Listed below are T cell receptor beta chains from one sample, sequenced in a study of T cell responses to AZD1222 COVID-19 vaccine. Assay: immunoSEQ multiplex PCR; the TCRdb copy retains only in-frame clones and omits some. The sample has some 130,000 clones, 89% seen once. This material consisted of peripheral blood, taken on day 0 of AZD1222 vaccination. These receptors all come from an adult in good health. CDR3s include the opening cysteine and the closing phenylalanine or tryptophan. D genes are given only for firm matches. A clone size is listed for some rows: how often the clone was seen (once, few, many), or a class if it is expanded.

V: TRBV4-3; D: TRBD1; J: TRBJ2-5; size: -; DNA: TGCGCCAGCAGCCAAGGGGGGGACAGGGGAGAGACCCAGTACTTC; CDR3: CASSQGGDRGETQYF
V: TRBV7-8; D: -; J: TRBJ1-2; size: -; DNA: TGTGCCAGCAGCTTAACCAGAAACTGGGGGGGCTACACCTTC; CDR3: CASSLTRNWGGYTF
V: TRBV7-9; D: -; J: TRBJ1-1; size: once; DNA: TGTGCCAGCGGGGGAGGGTCCTGGAACACTGAAGCTTTCTTT; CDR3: CASGGGSWNTEAFF
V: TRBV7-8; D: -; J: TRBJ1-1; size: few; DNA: TGTGCCAGCAGCTTAAGTGGGGTCCGGAACACTGAAGCTTTCTTT; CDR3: CASSLSGVRNTEAFF
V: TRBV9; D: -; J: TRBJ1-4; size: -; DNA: TGTGCCAGCAGCCCGGGAGGGCAGGTCCATAATGAAAAACTGTTTTTT; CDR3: CASSPGGQVHNEKLFF
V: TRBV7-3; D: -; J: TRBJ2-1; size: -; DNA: TGTGCCAGCAGCTCAACCGGGACGGCGGGCAATGAGCAGTTCTTC; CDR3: CASSSTGTAGNEQFF
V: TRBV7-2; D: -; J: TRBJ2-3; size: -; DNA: TGTGCCAGCAGCTTTCAGCCCATTGGGACGCAGTATTTT; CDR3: CASSFQPIGTQYF
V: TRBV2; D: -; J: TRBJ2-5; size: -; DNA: TGTGCCAGCAGTGTTCTGGTCGGCGAGACCCAGTACTTC; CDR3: CASSVLVGETQYF
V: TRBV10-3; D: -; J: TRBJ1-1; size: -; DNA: TGTGCCACACTGGACAGTGTTCGGACTGAAGCTTTCTTT; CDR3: CATLDSVRTEAFF
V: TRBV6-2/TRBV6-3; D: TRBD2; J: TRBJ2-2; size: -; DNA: TGTGCCAGCAGTACAGGACTAGCGGGGGCCGGGGAGCTGTTTTTT; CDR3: CASSTGLAGAGELFF
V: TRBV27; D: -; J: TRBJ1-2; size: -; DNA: TGTGCCAGCAGTCTCAAACCGATCACGGGAAAATTGAACTATGGCTACACCTTC; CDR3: CASSLKPITGKLNYGYTF
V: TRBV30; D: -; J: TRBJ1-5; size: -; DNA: TGTGCCTGGAACAGGGAGGGCAATCAGCCCCAGCATTTT; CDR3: CAWNREGNQPQHF
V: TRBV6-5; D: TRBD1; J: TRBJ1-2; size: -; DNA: TGTGCCAGCAGTTACTCGGGACAGGGGGCTAACTATGGCTACACCTTC; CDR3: CASSYSGQGANYGYTF
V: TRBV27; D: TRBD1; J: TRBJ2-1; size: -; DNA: TGTGCCAGCACCACAATGAGGGGACAGGGGTTCAACAATGAGCAGTTCTTC; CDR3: CASTTMRGQGFNNEQFF
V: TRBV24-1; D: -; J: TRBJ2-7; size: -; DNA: TGTGCCACCAGTGATTCAAGGGCGAAGGGGCCTCTCTACGAGCAGTACTTC; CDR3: CATSDSRAKGPLYEQYF